The 22 T cell receptor beta chains presented below share a single source sample, sequenced in a study of regulatory T cells in long-lasting Graves disease. Time point of the sample: persistent/refractory GD, antithyroid drugs over 5 years with positive TRAb. There was RNA extracted from PBMCs, and the TCR library was made from it. With iRepertoire HTBI primers and Arm-PCR of CDR3 regions, TCR beta libraries were built. TCRdb reprocessed the multiplex PCR reads via MiXCR and lists one record per CDR3 protein. The table has hundreds of thousands of distinct CDR3 sequences, around 20% seen once; the top ten hold roughly an eighth. The sample consisted of peripheral blood mononuclear cells (PBMCs), taken when the disease was refractory, from a patient treated with antithyroid drugs. Receptor source: a female donor with Graves disease.

This clonotype was observed many times. The rearrangement uses TRBV2 and TRBJ1-6, with unresolved D. V was shortened by 0 bases and J by 9 bases, with 6 bases between the two germline ends. The CDR3 spans 13 residues. Per germline, CDR1 SNHLY and CDR2 FYNNEI. The chain's CDR3 is CASSEALGSPLHF. The CDR3 DNA is TGTGCCAGCAGTGAAGCGCTAGGTTCACCCCTCCACTTT. The variable domain in full, completed from reference TRBV2 and TRBJ1-6, reads EPEVTQTPSHQVTQMGQEVILRCVPISNHLYFYWYRQILGQKVEFLVSFYNNEISEKSEIFDDQFSVERPDGSNFTLKIRSTKLEDSAMYFCASSEALGSPLHFGNGTRLTVT.

At least ten counts were recorded for this clonotype. The genes are TRBV2 and TRBJ2-2; the match to TRBD2 covers 9 bases. After removal of 5 bases from V and 6 bases from J, the junction contained 13 bases not matched to a gene. The germline V gene encodes CDR1 SNHLY and CDR2 FYNNEI. The CDR3 runs 17 residues. The CDR3 reads CASSREEASGKAGELFF. CDR3 coding DNA: TGTGCCAGCAGTCGCGAAGAGGCTAGCGGGAAGGCCGGGGAGCTGTTTTTT.

The chain employs TRBV9 and TRBJ1-2; D may be TRBD1 (6 bases). Between the trimmed V and J ends, which lost 3 bases and 2 bases, there was a span of 11 bases. Germline assignment: CDR1 SGDLS and CDR2 YYNGEE. CDR3 length: 14 residues. Here the CDR3 reads CASSANDRNYGYTF. DNA of the CDR3: TGTGCCAGCAGCGCAAACGACAGGAACTATGGCTACACCTTC.

V usage is TRBV6-1 and J usage is TRBJ2-2, with 10 bases matching TRBD2. The germline V gene encodes CDR1 MNHNS and CDR2 SASEGT. V shed 9 bases and J 8 bases; nucleotides not matched to a gene: 15. This CDR3 comprises 16 residues. In DNA form, the CDR3 reads TGTGCCAGTTGCTTGAGGGCTAGCGGGGGCCTTGGGGAGCTGTTTTTT. Translating gives CASCLRASGGLGELFF.

This clonotype was counted many times. This chain uses TRBV12-3 or TRBV12-4 with TRBJ2-7, with TRBD1 as a possible D gene (6 bases). CDR3 size: 13 residues. Trimming shortened V by 3 bases and J by 4 bases, and 10 bases separated the two germline ends. This CDR3 is CASSLGQLYEQYF. For the CDR3, the DNA is TGTGCCAGCAGTTTGGGACAACTATACGAGCAGTACTTC.

This clonotype showed up many times. The CDR3 DNA is TGTGCCAGCAGGATTGGGGGGGAATACGAGCAGTACTTC. Protein: CASRIGGEYEQYF. The rearrangement joins TRBV28 to TRBJ2-7, with TRBD2 matching over 7 bases. CDR3 size: 13 residues. Germline V gene sequence: CDR1 MDHEN, CDR2 SYDVKM. J was trimmed by 4 bases and V by 6 bases; bases with no gene match: 6.

The chain links TRBV7-6 to TRBJ2-2; 8 nucleotides match TRBD2. This CDR3 has 15 amino acids. J gave up 5 bases and V 5 bases, and 7 bases lay outside the gene matches. Germline CDR1 reads SGHVS; CDR2 reads FNYEAQ. The CDR3, as DNA: TGTGCCAGCAGCCTCGGACTAGCCATAACCGGGGAGCTGTTTTTT. It encodes CASSLGLAITGELFF.

This chain joins TRBV30 and TRBJ1-5, with D perhaps TRBD1 (6 bases). The CDR3 totals 15 residues. The ends were cut back, 2 bases at V and 3 bases at J, with 14 bases in the middle. Per germline, CDR1 GTSNPN and CDR2 SVGIG (reference sequence). CDR3 sequence (DNA): TGTGCCTGGAGTCCCGGACAGACACCCAATCAGCCCCAGCATTTT. Translation gives CAWSPGQTPNQPQHF.

This clonotype showed up many times. The chain couples TRBV28 to TRBJ2-7; the match to TRBD1 covers 7 bases. The V and J ends lost 4 bases and 2 bases, in that order; junction bases with no gene match: 8. This CDR3 has 15 residues. CDR1 is MDHEN, CDR2 SYDVKM, per germline. The CDR3 region has the DNA TGTGCCAGCAGTTCCCGGGACAGCCATACCTACGAGCAGTACTTC. It translates to CASSSRDSHTYEQYF.

V usage is TRBV28 and J usage is TRBJ1-5; tentative D call: TRBD1 (5 bases). In germline, CDR1 is MDHEN, CDR2 SYDVKM. V was clipped by 4 bases and J by 10 bases, with 11 bases between them. The CDR3 extends over 12 amino acids. CDR3 in DNA: TGTGCCAGCAGTTCTCTGCAGGGTCCCCAGCATTTT. It yields the protein CASSSLQGPQHF.

V usage is TRBV9 and J usage is TRBJ2-1, with D possibly being TRBD2 (5 bases). Trimming removed 2 bases from V and 4 bases from J, with 13 bases in between. Germline V gives CDR1 SGDLS, CDR2 YYNGEE. This CDR3 has 15 residues. Here the CDR3 reads CASSVEGAAYNEQFF. As DNA, the CDR3 is TGTGCCAGCAGCGTCGAGGGTGCTGCTTACAATGAGCAGTTCTTC.

CDR3 sequence (DNA): TGTGCCACCCAACGAGGCAACGAGCAGTACTTC. Translated, it gives CATQRGNEQYF. The chain has TRBV27 and TRBJ2-7; no clear D. From germline, CDR1 is MNHEY and CDR2 SMNVEV (reference sequence). This CDR3 spans 11 amino acids. Trimming took off 10 bases at V and 5 bases at J, with 12 bases between the two ends.

At least ten counts were recorded for this clonotype. The chain is built from TRBV2 and TRBJ1-6; D gene uncertain. Germline CDR1 reads SNHLY; CDR2 reads FYNNEI. This CDR3 is 14 amino acids long. V was clipped by 9 bases and J by 8 bases, with 17 bases between them. Here the CDR3 reads CASTRVAVDSPLHF. For the CDR3, the DNA is TGTGCCAGTACCCGGGTGGCGGTTGATTCACCCCTCCACTTT.

This clonotype has a handful of counts. The J gene is TRBJ1-2, the V gene TRBV9; perhaps TRBD1 as D (5 bases). The germline V and J ends were trimmed by 0 bases and 4 bases, with 7 bases remaining between them. CDR1 is SGDLS and CDR2 is YYNGEE in the germline V gene. The CDR3 has 13 residues. Written as DNA, the CDR3 is TGTGCCAGCAGCGTAGAAGGGGCCTATGGCTACACCTTC. It translates to CASSVEGAYGYTF.

This clonotype was observed many times. The V and J genes are TRBV5-6 and TRBJ2-5; 7 bases map to TRBD1. CDR3 size: 12 residues. The V and J ends lost 6 bases and 7 bases, in that order; junction bases with no gene match: 6. Germline loops: CDR1 SGHDT, CDR2 YYEEEE. The CDR3 sequence: CASNDRVGTQYF. CDR3 nucleotides: TGTGCCAGCAACGACAGGGTAGGGACCCAGTACTTC.

The rearrangement links TRBV9 to TRBJ2-7; 10 positions agree with TRBD1. The V and J ends lost 0 bases and 3 bases, in that order; junction bases with no gene match: 6. Germline V gives CDR1 SGDLS, CDR2 YYNGEE. CDR3 length: 16 residues. This chain's CDR3 is CASSVGGGTGVYEQYF. Here the CDR3 DNA reads TGTGCCAGCAGCGTAGGGGGCGGGACAGGGGTCTACGAGCAGTACTTC. The variable domain in full, with the rest retrieved from reference TRBV9 and TRBJ2-7, is DSGVTQTPKHLITATGQRVTLRCSPRSGDLSVYWYQQSLDQGLQFLIQYYNGEERAKGNILERFSAQQFPDLHSELNLSSLELGDSALYFCASSVGGGTGVYEQYFGPGTRLTVT.

This clonotype occurred many times. V usage is TRBV28 and J usage is TRBJ2-7; D is possibly TRBD1 (6 bases). The V gene's germline CDR1 is MDHEN and CDR2 SYDVKM. CDR3 length: 13 residues. Trimming took 8 bases from V and 3 from J, leaving 14 bases between them. CDR3 protein: CASRDTGIYEQYF. The DNA for the CDR3 is TGTGCCAGCCGGGACACGGGGATCTACGAGCAGTACTTC. The variable domain in full, with the rest retrieved from reference TRBV28 and TRBJ2-7, is DVKVTQSSRYLVKRTGEKVFLECVQDMDHENMFWYRQDPGLGLRLIYFSYDVKMKEKGDIPEGYSVSREKKERFSLILESASTNQTSMYLCASRDTGIYEQYFGPGTRLTVT.

This clonotype was seen ten or more times. This chain connects TRBV6-2 or TRBV6-3 to TRBJ2-2, with TRBD2 matching over 11 bases. CDR3 length: 15 residues. J was trimmed by 6 bases and V by 2 bases; bases with no gene match: 2. CDR1 and CDR2 (germline): MNHEY, SVGEGT. In nucleotides, the CDR3 is TGTGCCAGCAGTTACACTAGCGGGAGCGCCGGGGAGCTGTTTTTT. Residues: CASSYTSGSAGELFF.

The rearrangement uses TRBV24-1 and TRBJ2-1, with 14 bases aligning to TRBD2. CDR3 length: 20 amino acids. CDR1 and CDR2 from the germline V gene are KGHDR and SFDVKD. The V gene end was trimmed by 3 bases and the J gene end by 12 bases; junction bases not matched to a gene: 21. The chain's CDR3 is CATSDPQGLAGVGARFGQFF. The DNA of the CDR3 is TGTGCCACCAGTGATCCACAGGGACTAGCGGGAGTTGGTGCCAGGTTTGGGCAGTTCTTC.

The V and J genes are TRBV5-1 and TRBJ2-5, with TRBD2 as a possible D gene (6 bases). Trimming cost V 5 bases and J 2 bases, with 10 bases left between them. The V gene's germline CDR1 is SGHRS and CDR2 YFSETQ. CDR3 size: 13 residues. Here the CDR3 DNA reads TGCGCCAGCAGACTGACTAGGCAAGAGACCCAGTACTTC. This sequence encodes CASRLTRQETQYF.

This clonotype has at least ten counts. The V gene is TRBV3-1, the J gene TRBJ2-7; D is perhaps TRBD2 (5 bases). Trimming took 3 bases from V and 3 from J, leaving 6 bases between them. Germline V gives CDR1 LGHDT, CDR2 YNNKEL (reference sequence). CDR3 length: 12 amino acids. The CDR3 DNA follows: TGTGCCAGCAGCCAGAGGGACTACGAGCAGTACTTC. Its protein is CASSQRDYEQYF.

This clonotype came up a few times. One junction end does not reproduce the germline sequence, and a read error may be involved. J is TRBJ2-5 and V is TRBV7-9; 10 bases are a match to TRBD2. Germline CDR1 and CDR2: SEHNR and FQNEAQ (reference sequence). This CDR3 region has 16 residues. This CDR3 is CASSLFRLAGEETQNF. The CDR3 DNA sequence: TGTGCCAGCAGCTTATTTCGGCTAGCGGGAGAAGAGACCCAGAACTTC.